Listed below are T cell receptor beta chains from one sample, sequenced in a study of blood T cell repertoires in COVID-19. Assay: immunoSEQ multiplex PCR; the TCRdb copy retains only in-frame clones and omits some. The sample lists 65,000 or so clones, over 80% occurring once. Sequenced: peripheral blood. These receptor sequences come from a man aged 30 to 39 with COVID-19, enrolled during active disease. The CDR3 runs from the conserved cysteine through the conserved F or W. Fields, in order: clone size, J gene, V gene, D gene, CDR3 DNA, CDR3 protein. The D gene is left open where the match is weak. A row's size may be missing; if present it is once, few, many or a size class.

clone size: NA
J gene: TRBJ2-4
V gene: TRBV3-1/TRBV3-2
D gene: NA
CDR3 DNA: TGTGCCAGCAGCCAAAAAGGCGGCTCCCCGACAGTCAAAAACATTCAGTACTTC
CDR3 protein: CASSQKGGSPTVKNIQYF

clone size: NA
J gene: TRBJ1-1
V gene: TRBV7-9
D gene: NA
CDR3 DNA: TGTGCCAGCAGCGTAGGGGGGCGGAACACTGAAGCTTTCTTT
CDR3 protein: CASSVGGRNTEAFF

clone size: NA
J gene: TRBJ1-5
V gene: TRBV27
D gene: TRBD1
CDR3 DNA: TGTGCCAGCAGTTCGGGACAGGGTAGCAATCAGCCCCAGCATTTT
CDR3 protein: CASSSGQGSNQPQHF

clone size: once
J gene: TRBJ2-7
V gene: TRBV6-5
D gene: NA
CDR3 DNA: TGTGCCAGCAGTCCATTCGAGCGCCGAGGGTACGAGCAGTACTTC
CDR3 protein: CASSPFERRGYEQYF

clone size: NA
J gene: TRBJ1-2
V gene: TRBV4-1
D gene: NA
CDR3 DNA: TGCGCCAGCAGCCAAGATAGGAGGTCCTATGGCTACACCTTC
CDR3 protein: CASSQDRRSYGYTF

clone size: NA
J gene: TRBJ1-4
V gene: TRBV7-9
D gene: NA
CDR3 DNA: TGTGCCAGCAGCTTAGTGGGGGGAAACGAAAAACTGTTTTTT
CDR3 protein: CASSLVGGNEKLFF

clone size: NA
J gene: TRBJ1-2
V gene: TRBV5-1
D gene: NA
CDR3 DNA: TGCGCCAGCAGCGTATCCAACACTAACTATGGCTACACCTTC
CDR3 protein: CASSVSNTNYGYTF

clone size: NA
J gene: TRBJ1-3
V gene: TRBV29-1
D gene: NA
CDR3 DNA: TGCAGCGTTGAGACAGAAGGAAACACCATATATTTT
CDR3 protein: CSVETEGNTIYF

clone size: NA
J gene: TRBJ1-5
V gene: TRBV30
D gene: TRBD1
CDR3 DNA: TGTGCCTGGAGTGGGACAGGGACAAATCAGCCCCAGCATTTT
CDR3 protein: CAWSGTGTNQPQHF

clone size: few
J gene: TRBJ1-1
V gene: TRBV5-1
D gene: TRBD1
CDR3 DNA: TGCGCCAGCAGCTTGAGGAGGACAGGGTCTACTGAAGCTTTCTTT
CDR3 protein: CASSLRRTGSTEAFF

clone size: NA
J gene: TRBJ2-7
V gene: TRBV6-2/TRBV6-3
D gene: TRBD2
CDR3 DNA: TGTGCCAGCAGTTACGGGCTAGCGGGAGGCTACGAGCAGTACTTC
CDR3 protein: CASSYGLAGGYEQYF

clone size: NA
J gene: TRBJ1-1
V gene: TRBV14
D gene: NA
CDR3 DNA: TGTGCCAGCAGCCAAGTGGGACACACGAACACTGAAGCTTTCTTT
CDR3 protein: CASSQVGHTNTEAFF

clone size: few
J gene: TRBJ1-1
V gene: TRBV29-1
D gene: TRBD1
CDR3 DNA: TGCACCTTCTCAGAGGTAGGGGGCGAAGCTTTCTTT
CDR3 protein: CTFSEVGGEAFF

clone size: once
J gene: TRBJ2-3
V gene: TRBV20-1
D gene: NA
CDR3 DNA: TGCAGTGCTAGTGGCTTGACTAGTACCCCCCTAGATACGCAGTATTTT
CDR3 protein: CSASGLTSTPLDTQYF

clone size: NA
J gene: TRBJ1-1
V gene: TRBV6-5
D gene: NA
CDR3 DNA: TGTGCCAGCACCCGAGGGAATTTGAACACTGAAGCTTTCTTT
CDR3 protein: CASTRGNLNTEAFF

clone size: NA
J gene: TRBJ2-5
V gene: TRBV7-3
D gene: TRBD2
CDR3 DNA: TGTGCCAGCAGCTCCGGGACTAAGGGAGAGACCCAGTACTTC
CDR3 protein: CASSSGTKGETQYF

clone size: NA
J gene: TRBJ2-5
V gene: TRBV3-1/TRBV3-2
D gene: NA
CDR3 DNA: TGTGCCAGCAGCCAAGAGCAGGGATTACAAGAGACCCAGTACTTC
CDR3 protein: CASSQEQGLQETQYF

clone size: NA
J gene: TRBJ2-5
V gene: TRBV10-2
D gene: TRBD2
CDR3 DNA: TGCGCCAGCAGCGAGAGACTAGCGGGGAGACAAGAGACCCAGTACTTC
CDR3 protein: CASSERLAGRQETQYF

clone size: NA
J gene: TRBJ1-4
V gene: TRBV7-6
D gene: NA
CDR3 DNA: TGTGCCAGCAGCCTAGGACAGATTAATGAAAAACTGTTTTTT
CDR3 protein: CASSLGQINEKLFF

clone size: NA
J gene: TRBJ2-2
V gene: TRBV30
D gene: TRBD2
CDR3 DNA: TGTGCCTGGAGTCGAGGGACTAGCGGGATGGCCGGGGAGCTGTTTTTT
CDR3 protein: CAWSRGTSGMAGELFF

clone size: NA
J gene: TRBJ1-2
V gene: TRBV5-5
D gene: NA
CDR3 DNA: TGTGCCAGCAGTCCGGTCGTTAGAGGTTTTGGTGGCTACACCTTC
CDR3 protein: CASSPVVRGFGGYTF

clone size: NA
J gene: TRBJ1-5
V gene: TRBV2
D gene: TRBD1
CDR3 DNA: TGTGCCAGCAGTGACAGGGGGAGAGGCAATCAGCCCCAGCATTTT
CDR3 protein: CASSDRGRGNQPQHF

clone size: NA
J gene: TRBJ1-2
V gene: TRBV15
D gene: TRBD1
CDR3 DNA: TGTGCCACCAGCAGAGCCCTCGGGACAGGGGGCGATCGGGGCCGTGGCTACACCTTC
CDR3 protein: CATSRALGTGGDRGRGYTF

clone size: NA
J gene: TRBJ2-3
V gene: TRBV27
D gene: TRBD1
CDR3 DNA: TGTGCCAGCAGTTTTTGGGGACAGCTAGATACGCAGTATTTT
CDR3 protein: CASSFWGQLDTQYF

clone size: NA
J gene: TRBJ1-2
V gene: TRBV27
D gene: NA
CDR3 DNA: TGTGCCAGCAGTTTATTGGCAGGGGATGGCTACACCTTC
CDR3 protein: CASSLLAGDGYTF

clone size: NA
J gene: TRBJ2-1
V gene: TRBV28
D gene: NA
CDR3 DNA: TGTGCCAGCAGTTTGGGGCACGAGCAGTTCTTC
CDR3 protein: CASSLGHEQFF

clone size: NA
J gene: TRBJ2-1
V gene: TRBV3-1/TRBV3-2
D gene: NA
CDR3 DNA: TGTGCCAGCAGCCGGACTGAGAATGAGCAGTTCTTC
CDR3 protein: CASSRTENEQFF

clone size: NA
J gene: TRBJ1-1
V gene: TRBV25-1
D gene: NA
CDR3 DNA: TGTGCCAGCAGGGCCAGGGTGAACACTGAAGCTTTCTTT
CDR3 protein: CASRARVNTEAFF

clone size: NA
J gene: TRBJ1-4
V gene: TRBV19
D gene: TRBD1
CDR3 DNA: TGTGCCAGTAGTGGGGACAGTCTTAATGAAAAACTGTTTTTT
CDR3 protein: CASSGDSLNEKLFF

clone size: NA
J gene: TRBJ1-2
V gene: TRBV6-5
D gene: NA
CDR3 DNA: TGTGCCAGCAGTTCCCGCACAGGGCTCTATGGCTACACCTTC
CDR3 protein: CASSSRTGLYGYTF

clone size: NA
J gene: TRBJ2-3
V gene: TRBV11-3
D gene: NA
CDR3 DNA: TGTGCCAGCAGGAGGGGCACAGATACGCAGTATTTT
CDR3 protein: CASRRGTDTQYF

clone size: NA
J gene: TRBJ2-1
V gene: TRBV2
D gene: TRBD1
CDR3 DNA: TGTGCCAGCAGTGAAATGTTACAGGGGGGAATCTACAATGAGCAGTTCTTC
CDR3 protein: CASSEMLQGGIYNEQFF